This T cell receptor beta chain originates from a study of radiotherapy plus CTLA-4 blockade in lung cancer. Study at large: Among enrolled patients, over 15% responded and 31% achieved disease control.

Profiled with immunoSEQ multiplex PCR; TCRdb holds only in-frame clones, not every one. The table shows tens of thousands of clones, with over 60% occurring only once. The V end was cut by 4 bases, the J end by 6 bases, with 16 bases between. CDR3 length: 14 amino acids. The V gene's germline CDR1 is SGHTS and CDR2 YDEGEE. V gene TRBV5-8 combines with J gene TRBJ1-1; D gene uncertain. This TCR came from a human donor with non-small cell lung cancer whose response to radiotherapy plus ipilimumab could not be evaluated. The sequenced sample was peripheral blood, obtained from a patient treated with radiotherapy plus ipilimumab. The CDR3 is CASSRSGPLSEAFF. The DNA of the CDR3 is TGTGCCAGCAGCAGGTCTGGGCCACTTTCTGAAGCTTTCTTT.